This record covers a single T cell receptor beta chain. The entry originates in a study of CD8 T cells in ankylosing spondylitis. The CDR3 length is 13 residues. The ends were cut back, 2 bases at V and 3 bases at J, with 7 bases in the middle. TCRdb passed the 5' RACE reads through MiXCR, listing each CDR3 protein once. The repertoire holds 25,000 to 35,000 distinct CDR3 sequences, with 30% as singletons. This sequence was found in a male donor with ankylosing spondylitis. The chain uses TRBV12-3 or TRBV12-4 and TRBJ1-1; a possible D gene is TRBD1 (5 bases). Sequencing was done on a sample of synovial fluid, either unsorted or a sorted T cell fraction (not recorded which). The CDR3 DNA sequence: TGTGCCAGCAGTTTATGGGGGGACACTGAAGCTTTCTTT. Translation: CASSLWGDTEAFF.